Shown below are 18 T cell receptor beta chains from a single sample sequenced in a study of CD8 T cells in ankylosing spondylitis. TCRdb independently ran MiXCR on the 5' RACE reads; one entry per CDR3 protein. The sample lists 50,000 to 60,000 distinct CDR3 sequences; 6% to 7.5% were seen once. Sequenced sample: blood, either unsorted or a sorted T cell fraction (not recorded which). Every receptor here comes from a female donor with ankylosing spondylitis or in good health (not recorded which).

This clonotype has ten or more counts. The V call is TRBV18, the J call TRBJ2-1, with unresolved D. The CDR3 has 13 amino acids. V lost 6 bases to trimming and J lost 4 bases, with 10 bases between them. CDR1 is KGHSH, CDR2 LQKENI, per germline. CDR3 nucleotide sequence: TGTGCCAGCTCCCGTGACTGGTACAATGAGCAGTTCTTC. As protein: CASSRDWYNEQFF. The complete variable domain, with remaining parts taken from reference TRBV18 and TRBJ2-1, reads NAGVMQNPRHLVRRRGQEARLRCSPMKGHSHVYWYRQLPEEGLKFMVYLQKENIIDESGMPKERFSAEFPKEGPSILRIQQVVRGDSAAYFCASSRDWYNEQFFGPGTRLTVL.

This clonotype was seen repeatedly, ten times or more. This chain connects TRBV29-1 to TRBJ2-1; D gene uncertain. V gave up 3 bases and J gave up 4 bases, with 7 bases separating them. This CDR3 contains 12 residues. Germline loops: CDR1 SQVTM, CDR2 ANQGSEA. The chain's CDR3 is CSVEGKYNEQFF. As DNA, the CDR3 is TGCAGCGTTGAGGGGAAGTACAATGAGCAGTTCTTC.

This clonotype was counted at least ten times. The V gene is TRBV5-1, the J gene TRBJ2-2; D ambiguous. There are 14 residues in the CDR3. Trimming cost V 2 bases and J 6 bases, with 11 bases left between them. CDR1 is SGHRS and CDR2 is YFSETQ in the germline V gene. The CDR3 DNA follows: TGCGCCAGCAGCTTCAGCCAGGTACCCGGGGAGCTGTTTTTT. Encoded protein: CASSFSQVPGELFF.

At least ten counts were recorded for this clonotype. The chain combines TRBV2 with TRBJ1-2; 7 bases line up with TRBD1. Looked up from germline, CDR1 is SNHLY and CDR2 is FYNNEI. There are 15 residues in the CDR3. The V gene end was trimmed by 5 bases and the J gene end by 2 bases; junction bases not matched to a gene: 8. The CDR3 sequence: CASSRIAGQNYGYTF. In nucleotides, the CDR3 is TGTGCCAGCAGTCGGATTGCGGGACAGAACTATGGCTACACCTTC.

This clonotype was seen many times. V is TRBV28 and J is TRBJ1-5; 7 bases align to TRBD1. Losses at the gene ends were 5 bases for V and 6 bases for J; bases not matched to a gene: 13. Germline V gene sequence: CDR1 MDHEN, CDR2 SYDVKM. The CDR3 length is 16 residues. CDR3 nucleotide sequence: TGTGCCAGCAGTAACCTTTCTCAGGGGGGTAGTCAGCCCCAGCATTTT. This sequence encodes CASSNLSQGGSQPQHF.

This clonotype occurred many times. The CDR3 protein is CSARDRGAATDTQYF. The CDR3 region has the DNA TGCAGTGCTAGAGATCGAGGGGCGGCCACAGATACGCAGTATTTT. The V and J genes are TRBV20-1 and TRBJ2-3, with D perhaps being TRBD1 or TRBD2 (5 bases each). Germline V gene data show CDR1 as DFQATT and CDR2 as SNEGSKA (reference sequence). V lost 0 bases to trimming and J lost 2 bases, with 12 bases between them. The CDR3 is made up of 15 amino acids.

This clonotype was counted at least ten times. The rearrangement uses TRBV12-3 or TRBV12-4 and TRBJ2-7; 8 bases map to TRBD2. The CDR3 has 13 residues. Trimming removed 4 bases from V and 6 bases from J; junction bases left unmatched: 5. The chain's CDR3 is CASSSETSGEQYF. In nucleotides, the CDR3 is TGTGCCAGCAGTTCGGAAACTAGCGGCGAGCAGTACTTC.

This clonotype was detected many times. The chain carries TRBV29-1 and TRBJ1-2; 8 bases are shared with TRBD1. Per the germline V gene, CDR1 is SQVTM and CDR2 is ANQGSEA. CDR3 length equals 13 residues. V gave up 6 bases and J gave up 3 bases; unmatched junction bases: 6. CDR3 amino acids: CSVRQGKDYGYTF. CDR3 sequence (DNA): TGCAGCGTCCGACAGGGGAAGGACTATGGCTACACCTTC.

This clonotype was observed at least ten times. The rearrangement uses TRBV19 and TRBJ1-5, with D tentatively TRBD1 (5 bases). The CDR3 contains 14 residues. The germline V gene has CDR1 LNHDA and CDR2 SQIVND (reference sequence). V dropped 3 bases and J dropped 6 bases, with 12 bases sitting between them. CDR3 in DNA: TGTGCCAGTAGTATCCAGGGTTTTCCTCAGCCCCAGCATTTT. Its translation: CASSIQGFPQPQHF. Supplemented by reference TRBV19 and TRBJ1-5, the full variable domain reads DGGITQSPKYLFRKEGQNVTLSCEQNLNHDAMYWYRQDPGQGLRLIYYSQIVNDFQKGDIAEGYSVSREKKESFPLTVTSAQKNPTAFYLCASSIQGFPQPQHFGDGTRLSIL.

This clonotype was observed at least ten times. The chain employs TRBV20-1 and TRBJ1-2; D unresolved. The CDR3 is 11 amino acids. Germline CDR1 reads DFQATT; CDR2 reads SNEGSKA (reference sequence). Between the trimmed V and J ends, which lost 6 bases and 4 bases, there was a span of 9 bases. The CDR3 sequence: CSATGSYGYTF. The DNA for the CDR3 is TGCAGTGCCACCGGGAGCTATGGCTACACCTTC.

Many counts were recorded for this clonotype. This chain connects TRBV3-1 to TRBJ1-5, with D hard to call. V lost 4 bases, J lost 3 bases, and 7 bases lay in between. CDR1 and CDR2 (germline): LGHDT, YNNKEL (reference sequence). CDR3 length: 13 amino acids. This CDR3 reads CASSPGYNQPQHF. The CDR3, as DNA: TGTGCCAGCAGCCCGGGCTACAATCAGCCCCAGCATTTT.

This rearrangement joins TRBV28 to TRBJ2-7; TRBD2 is a possible D gene (6 bases). V lost 5 bases to trimming and J lost 4 bases, with 15 bases between them. Germline values: CDR1 MDHEN, CDR2 SYDVKM. CDR3 length: 14 residues. The CDR3 nucleotides read TGTGCCAGCAGTGGGGGGACGGTGACATACGAGCAGTACGTC. Its translation is CASSGGTVTYEQYV.

J is TRBJ2-7 and V is TRBV12-3 or TRBV12-4, with TRBD1 matching 11 bases. The CDR3 is 14 amino acids. The V gene end was trimmed by 5 bases and the J gene end by 2 bases; junction bases not matched to a gene: 2. The CDR3 sequence: CASSEGQGAYEQYF. Here the CDR3 DNA reads TGTGCCAGCAGTGAGGGACAGGGGGCCTACGAGCAGTACTTC.

The sample holds many counts of this clonotype. The chain links TRBV7-8 to TRBJ1-1; D not certain. The V end lost 0 bases, the J end lost 0 bases, and 2 bases lay between the germline ends. In germline, CDR1 is SGHVS, CDR2 FQNEAQ. The CDR3 covers 13 residues. The DNA of the CDR3 is TGTGCCAGCAGCTTAGCTTTGAACACTGAAGCTTTCTTT. Amino acids: CASSLALNTEAFF.

This clonotype appeared many times. The V gene is TRBV7-8, the J gene TRBJ2-3, with 12 bases fitting TRBD2. From germline, CDR1 is SGHVS and CDR2 FQNEAQ. This CDR3 has 17 residues. The J segment lost 8 bases and the V segment lost 5 bases, leaving 14 bases of the junction unmatched. The DNA for the CDR3 is TGTGCCAGCAGCCCAACCGCTAGCGGGGGGGCCTTTGGTACGCAGTATTTT. It encodes CASSPTASGGAFGTQYF.

This clonotype was detected ten times or more. The genes are TRBV9 and TRBJ2-3; D may be TRBD1 (6 bases). Per germline, CDR1 SGDLS and CDR2 YYNGEE. The CDR3 totals 12 residues. Trimming removed 0 bases from V and 12 bases from J, with 11 bases in between. The CDR3, as DNA: TGTGCCAGCAGCGTAGGACCGGGACAACAGTATTTT. Translation gives CASSVGPGQQYF.

This clonotype came up many times. The V and J genes are TRBV12-3 or TRBV12-4 and TRBJ1-2; a weak D match, TRBD1 (6 bases). The CDR3 loop spans 13 amino acids. V gave up 2 bases and J gave up 8 bases, with 12 bases separating them. The CDR3 DNA follows: TGTGCCAGCAGTTTAATGGGGGCTCAAGGCTACACCTTC. Translation gives CASSLMGAQGYTF.

In its sample, this clonotype was seen many times. The J gene is TRBJ1-1, the V gene TRBV29-1; TRBD1 matches at 8 bases. CDR1 SQVTM and CDR2 ANQGSEA come from the germline V gene. The CDR3 totals 14 residues. V lost 5 bases, J lost 1 base, and 6 bases stayed unmatched. The CDR3 nucleotides are TGCAGCGTTACCCGACAGGGGACGAACACTGAAGCTTTCTTT. Protein sequence: CSVTRQGTNTEAFF.